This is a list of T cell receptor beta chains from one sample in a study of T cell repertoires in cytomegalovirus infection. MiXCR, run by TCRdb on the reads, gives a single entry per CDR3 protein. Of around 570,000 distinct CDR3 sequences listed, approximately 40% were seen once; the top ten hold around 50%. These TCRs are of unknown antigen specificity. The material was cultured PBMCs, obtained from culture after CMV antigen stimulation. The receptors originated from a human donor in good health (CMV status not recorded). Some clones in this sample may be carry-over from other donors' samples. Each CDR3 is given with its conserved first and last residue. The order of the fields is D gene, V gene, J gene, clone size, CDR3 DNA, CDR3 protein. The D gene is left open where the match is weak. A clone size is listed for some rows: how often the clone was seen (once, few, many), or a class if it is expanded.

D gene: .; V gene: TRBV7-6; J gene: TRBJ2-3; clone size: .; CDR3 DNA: TGTGCCAGCAGCCCCTCACCCCAGCGGTTCACAGATACGCAGTATTTT; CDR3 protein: CASSPSPQRFTDTQYF
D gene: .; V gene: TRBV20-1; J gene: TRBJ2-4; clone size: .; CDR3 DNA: TGCAGTGCTAGTTTACGACTAGCCAAAAACATTCAGTACTTC; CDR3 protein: CSASLRLAKNIQYF
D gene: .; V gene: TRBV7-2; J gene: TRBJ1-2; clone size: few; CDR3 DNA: TGTGCCAGCAGTTCACGGTACGGCTACACCTTC; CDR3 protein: CASSSRYGYTF
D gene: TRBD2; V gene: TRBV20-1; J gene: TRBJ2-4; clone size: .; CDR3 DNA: TGCAGTGCCTGGGGGGGGGTCCTAGCCAAAAACATTCAGTACTTC; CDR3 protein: CSAWGGVLAKNIQYF
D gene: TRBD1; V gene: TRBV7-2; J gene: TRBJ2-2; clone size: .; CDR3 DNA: TGTGCCAGCACCCGGGACAGCCTCACCGGGGAGCTGTTTTTT; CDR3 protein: CASTRDSLTGELFF
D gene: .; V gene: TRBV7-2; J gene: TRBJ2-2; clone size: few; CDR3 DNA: TGTGCCAGCAGCCCTCCGGGCGGGGAGCTGTTTTTT; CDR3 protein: CASSPPGGELFF
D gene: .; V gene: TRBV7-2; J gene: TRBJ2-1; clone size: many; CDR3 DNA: TGTGCCAGCAGCTTGAGAGGGGATGAGCAGTTCTTC; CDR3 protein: CASSLRGDEQFF
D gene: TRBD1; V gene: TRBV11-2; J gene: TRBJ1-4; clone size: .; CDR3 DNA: TGTGCCAGCAGTCGAACTCCCAGGGGGCGCGAAAAACTGTTTTTT; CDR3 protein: CASSRTPRGREKLFF
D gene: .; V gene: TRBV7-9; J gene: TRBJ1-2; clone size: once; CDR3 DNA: TGTGCCAGCAGCTCTCCACAACCCAGTGGCTACACCTTC; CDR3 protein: CASSSPQPSGYTF
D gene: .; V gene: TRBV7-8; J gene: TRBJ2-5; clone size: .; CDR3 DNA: TGTGCCAGCAGCTTATCCAGATTTGAGACCCAGTACTTC; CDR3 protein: CASSLSRFETQYF
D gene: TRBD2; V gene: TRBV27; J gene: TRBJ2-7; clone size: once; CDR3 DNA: TGTGCCAGCGGCCTAGCGGGAGGGGTCTACGAGCAGTACTTC; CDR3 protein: CASGLAGGVYEQYF
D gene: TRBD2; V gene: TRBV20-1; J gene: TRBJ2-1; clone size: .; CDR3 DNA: TGCAGTGCCTCTCGGGGGGGATACAATGAGCAGTTCTTC; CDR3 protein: CSASRGGYNEQFF
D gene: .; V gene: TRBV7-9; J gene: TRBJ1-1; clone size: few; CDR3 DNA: TGTGCCAGCAGCCTTGACAGCCCCGTCACTGAAGCTTTCTTT; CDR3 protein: CASSLDSPVTEAFF
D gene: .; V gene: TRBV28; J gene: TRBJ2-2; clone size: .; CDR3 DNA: TGTGCCACCCGAGTATGGGGGATAAACACCGGGGAGCTGTTTTTT; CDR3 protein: CATRVWGINTGELFF
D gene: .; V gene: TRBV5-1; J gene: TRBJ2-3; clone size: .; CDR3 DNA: TGCGCCAGCAGCTTTAGGGCAGCAGATACGCAGTATTTT; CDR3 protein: CASSFRAADTQYF
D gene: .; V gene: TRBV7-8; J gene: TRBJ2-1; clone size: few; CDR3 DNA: TGTGCCAGCAGCTGGGGCGCCCCTAACTACAATGAGCAGTTCTTC; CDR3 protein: CASSWGAPNYNEQFF
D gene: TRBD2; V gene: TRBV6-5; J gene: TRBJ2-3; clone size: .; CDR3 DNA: TGTGCCAGCAGTAACGAGGGACTAGCGGGAGTAGATACGCAGTATTTT; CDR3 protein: CASSNEGLAGVDTQYF
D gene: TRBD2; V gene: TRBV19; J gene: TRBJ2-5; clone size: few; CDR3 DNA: TGTGCCAGTAGTATGGGGGTGACTAGCGGGGAGACCCAGTACTTC; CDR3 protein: CASSMGVTSGETQYF
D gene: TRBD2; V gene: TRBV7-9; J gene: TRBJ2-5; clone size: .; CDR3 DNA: TGTGCCAGCAGCCTGGGACTAGTAGTCCAAGAGACCCAGTACTTC; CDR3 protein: CASSLGLVVQETQYF
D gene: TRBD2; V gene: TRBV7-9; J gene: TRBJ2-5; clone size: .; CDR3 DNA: TGTGCCAGCAGCAGTAGCGGGGGGGCCTCGGGGACCCAGTACTTC; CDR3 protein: CASSSSGGASGTQYF
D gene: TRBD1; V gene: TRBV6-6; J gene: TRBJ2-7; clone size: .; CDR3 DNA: TGTGCCAGCAGTCCACCTGGGGACAGGGCCTCCTACGAGCAGTACTTC; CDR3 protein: CASSPPGDRASYEQYF
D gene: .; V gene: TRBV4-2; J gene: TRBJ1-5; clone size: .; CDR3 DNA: TGTGCCAGCAGCCAAAGGAACGGACAGCCCCAGCATTTT; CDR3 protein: CASSQRNGQPQHF
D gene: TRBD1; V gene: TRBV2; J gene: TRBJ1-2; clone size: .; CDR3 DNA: TGTGCCAGCAGTACCGGGACAGGGGTATTTTTGGCTGGCTACACCTTC; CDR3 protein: CASSTGTGVFLAGYTF
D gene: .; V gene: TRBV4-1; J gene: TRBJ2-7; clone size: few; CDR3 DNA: TGCGCCAGCAGCCAAGTTTCCAACTTGCCACTCCTTAGGGAGCAGTACTTC; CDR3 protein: CASSQVSNLPLLREQYF
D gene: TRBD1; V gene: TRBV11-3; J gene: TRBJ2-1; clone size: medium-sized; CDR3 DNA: TGTGCCAGCAGTCCAGGACAGGGCGGTTTGTCCTACAATGAGCAGTTCTTC; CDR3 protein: CASSPGQGGLSYNEQFF
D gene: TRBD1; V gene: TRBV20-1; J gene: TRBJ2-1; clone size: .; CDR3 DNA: TGCAGTGCCCAGGGACAGCAGAGAGACAATGAGCAGTTCTTC; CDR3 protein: CSAQGQQRDNEQFF
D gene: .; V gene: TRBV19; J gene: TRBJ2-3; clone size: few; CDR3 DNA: TGTGCCAGTAGTGTTACAGGCACAGATACGCAGTATTTT; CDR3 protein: CASSVTGTDTQYF
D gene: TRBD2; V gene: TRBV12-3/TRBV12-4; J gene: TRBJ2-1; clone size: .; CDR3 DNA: TGTGCCAGCACCCTGACTAGCGGGGGGATCCGAGGTGAGCAGTTCTTC; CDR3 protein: CASTLTSGGIRGEQFF
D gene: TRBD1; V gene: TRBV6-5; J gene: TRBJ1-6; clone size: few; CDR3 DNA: TGTGCCAGCAGGGACAGGGGTAGGAATTCACCCCTCCACTTT; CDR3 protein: CASRDRGRNSPLHF
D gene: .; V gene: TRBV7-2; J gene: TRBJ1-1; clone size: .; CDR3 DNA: TGTGCCAGCAGCTTAGCGGCACGGCACCCTGAAGCTTTCTTT; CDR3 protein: CASSLAARHPEAFF
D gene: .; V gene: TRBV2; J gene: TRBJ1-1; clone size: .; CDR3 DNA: TGTGCCAGCGCCAGCGGCCCCATGAACACTGAAGCTTTCTTT; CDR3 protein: CASASGPMNTEAFF
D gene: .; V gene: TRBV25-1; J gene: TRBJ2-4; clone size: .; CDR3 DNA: TGTGCCAGCGGGGGGCCGGGAAACATTCAGTACTTC; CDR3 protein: CASGGPGNIQYF
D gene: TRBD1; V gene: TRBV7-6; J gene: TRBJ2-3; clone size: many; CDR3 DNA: TGTGCCAGCAGCTTGGGGACAGTTAGCACAGATACGCAGTATTTT; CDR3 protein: CASSLGTVSTDTQYF
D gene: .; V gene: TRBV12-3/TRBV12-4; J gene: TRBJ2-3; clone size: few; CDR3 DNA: TGTGCCAGCAGCTCCTACATCGTAATGGATACGCAGTATTTT; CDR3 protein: CASSSYIVMDTQYF
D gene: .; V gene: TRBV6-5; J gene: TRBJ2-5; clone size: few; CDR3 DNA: TGTGCCAGCAGTTACGCGGGTAGGGGGGAGACCCAGTACTTC; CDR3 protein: CASSYAGRGETQYF
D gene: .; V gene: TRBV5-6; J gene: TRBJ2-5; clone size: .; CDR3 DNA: TGTGCCAGCAGGCGATCTAGCGCCAATACCCAAATCAGGGAGACCCAGTACTTC; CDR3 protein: CASRRSSANTQIRETQYF
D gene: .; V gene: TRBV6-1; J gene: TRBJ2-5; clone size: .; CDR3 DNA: TGTGCCAGCAGTGAGAGGGTGGAAGAGACCCAGTACTTC; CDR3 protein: CASSERVEETQYF
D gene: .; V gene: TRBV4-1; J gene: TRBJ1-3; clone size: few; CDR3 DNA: TGCGCCAGCAGCCAAGTCCTCGTAACAGGGCTGAGCTCTGGAAACACCATATATTTT; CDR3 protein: CASSQVLVTGLSSGNTIYF
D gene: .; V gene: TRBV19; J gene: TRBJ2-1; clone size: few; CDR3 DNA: TGTGCCAGTGAAAGCCGGGACTTTCGGAATGAGCAGTTCTTC; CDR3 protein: CASESRDFRNEQFF
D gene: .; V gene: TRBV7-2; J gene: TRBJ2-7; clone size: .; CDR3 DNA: TGTGCCAGCAGCCCCAGGACACAAAGCTCCTACGAGCAGTACTTC; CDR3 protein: CASSPRTQSSYEQYF
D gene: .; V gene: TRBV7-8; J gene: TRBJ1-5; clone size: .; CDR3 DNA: TGTGCCAGCAGCTTAGTCCTGTGGGGAGAGCGTCAGCCCCAGCATTTT; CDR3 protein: CASSLVLWGERQPQHF
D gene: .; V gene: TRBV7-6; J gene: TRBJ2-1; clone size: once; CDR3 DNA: TGTGCCAGCAGCTCGGACAGAAGCCATGAGCAGTTCTTC; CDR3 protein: CASSSDRSHEQFF
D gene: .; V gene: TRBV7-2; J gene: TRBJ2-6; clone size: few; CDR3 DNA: TGTGCCAGCAGACCTAGAAGCTCTGGGGCCAACGTCCTGACTTTC; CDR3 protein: CASRPRSSGANVLTF
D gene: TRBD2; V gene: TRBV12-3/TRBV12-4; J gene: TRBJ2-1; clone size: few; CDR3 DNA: TGTGCCAGCGGTCGAGGGAGGGGTGAGCAGTTCTTC; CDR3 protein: CASGRGRGEQFF
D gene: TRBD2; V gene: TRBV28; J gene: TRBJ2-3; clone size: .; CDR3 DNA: TGTGCCAGCAGTTTTACCGGCGGGAGGCCCACAGATACGCAGTATTTT; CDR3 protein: CASSFTGGRPTDTQYF
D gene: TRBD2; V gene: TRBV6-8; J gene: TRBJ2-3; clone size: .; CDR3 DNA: TGTGCCAGCAGTTTAGCGGGGGATGATACGCAGTATTTT; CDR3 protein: CASSLAGDDTQYF
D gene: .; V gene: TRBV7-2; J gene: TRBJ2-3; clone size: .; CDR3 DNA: TGTGCCAGCAGCTTAAGGGGGGGTCGCACAGATACGCAGTATTTT; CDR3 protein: CASSLRGGRTDTQYF
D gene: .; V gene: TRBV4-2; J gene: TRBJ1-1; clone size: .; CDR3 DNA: TGTGCCAGCAGCCTTACGCCGGGGACAACCAGCGAAGCTTTCTTT; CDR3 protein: CASSLTPGTTSEAFF
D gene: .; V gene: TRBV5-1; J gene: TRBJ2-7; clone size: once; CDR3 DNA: TGCGCCAGCAGCTGGAGCCCTATTTGGGGCGAGCAGTACTTC; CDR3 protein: CASSWSPIWGEQYF